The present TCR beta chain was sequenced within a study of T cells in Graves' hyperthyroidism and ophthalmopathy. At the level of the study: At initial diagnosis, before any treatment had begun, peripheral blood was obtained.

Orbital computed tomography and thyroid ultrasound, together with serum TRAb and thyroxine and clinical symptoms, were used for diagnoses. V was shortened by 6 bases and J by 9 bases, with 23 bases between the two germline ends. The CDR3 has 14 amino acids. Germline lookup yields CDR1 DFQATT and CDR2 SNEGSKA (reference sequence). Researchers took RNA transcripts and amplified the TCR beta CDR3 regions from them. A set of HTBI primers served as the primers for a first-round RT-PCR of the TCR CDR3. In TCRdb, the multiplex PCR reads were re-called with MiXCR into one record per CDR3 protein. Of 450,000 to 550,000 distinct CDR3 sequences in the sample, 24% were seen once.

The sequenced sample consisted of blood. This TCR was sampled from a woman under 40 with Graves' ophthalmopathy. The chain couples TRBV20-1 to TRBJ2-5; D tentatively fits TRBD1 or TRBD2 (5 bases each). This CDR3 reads CSAKLTASRAAQYF. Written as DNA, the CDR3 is TGCAGTGCAAAGCTGACAGCTTCAAGAGCGGCCCAGTACTTC.